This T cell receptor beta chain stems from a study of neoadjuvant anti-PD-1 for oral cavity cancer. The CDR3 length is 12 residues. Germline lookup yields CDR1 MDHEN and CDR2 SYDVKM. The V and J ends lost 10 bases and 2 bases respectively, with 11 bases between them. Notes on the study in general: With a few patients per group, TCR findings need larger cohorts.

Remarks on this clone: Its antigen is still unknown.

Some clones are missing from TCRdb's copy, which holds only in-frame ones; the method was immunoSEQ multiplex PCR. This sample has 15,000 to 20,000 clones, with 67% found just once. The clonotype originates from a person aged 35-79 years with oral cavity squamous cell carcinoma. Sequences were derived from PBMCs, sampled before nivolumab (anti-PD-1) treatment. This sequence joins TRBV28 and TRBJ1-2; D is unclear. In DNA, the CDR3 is TGTGCCACCCTTCAAAACAACTATGGCTACACCTTC. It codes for CATLQNNYGYTF.